Below, 16 T cell receptor beta chains from the same sample are listed, as sequenced in a study of blood T cell repertoires in COVID-19. The table came from immunoSEQ multiplex PCR; TCRdb's copy has only in-frame clones and leaves some out. The top ten clones hold approximately 7% of a sample with around 46,000 clones, roughly four fifths of them seen once. What was sequenced was peripheral blood. Source of these receptors: a man between 35 and 55 years old with acute or convalescent COVID-19.

The rearrangement joins TRBV7-2 to TRBJ1-3; D is uncertain. Trimming removed 8 bases from V and 1 base from J, with 18 bases in between. This CDR3 region has 16 residues. CDR1 is SGHTA and CDR2 is FQGNSA in the germline V gene. CDR3 sequence reads: CASGRNPRASGNTIYF. The DNA of the CDR3 is TGTGCCAGCGGCAGAAATCCTCGTGCTTCTGGAAACACCATATATTTT.

The CDR3 loop is CASSLGGGGGQETQYF. In DNA form, the CDR3 reads TGCGCCAGCAGCTTGGGCGGCGGGGGGGGCCAAGAGACCCAGTACTTC. The chain couples TRBV5-1 to TRBJ2-5, with TRBD2 identical over 9 bases. This CDR3 has 16 amino acids. Germline CDR1 reads SGHRS; CDR2 reads YFSETQ. V lost 0 bases and J lost 1; bases outside the gene matches: 4.

V and J are TRBV5-1 and TRBJ2-5, with D maybe TRBD1 (6 bases). Germline V gene lookup returns CDR1 SGHRS and CDR2 YFSETQ. V was trimmed by 4 bases and J by 2 bases, leaving 15 bases between them. The CDR3 runs to 15 residues. The CDR3 here is CASSPTNRVQETQYF. In DNA, the CDR3 is TGCGCCAGCAGCCCCACGAACAGGGTACAAGAGACCCAGTACTTC.

This chain joins TRBV27 and TRBJ1-2, with unresolved D. The CDR3 has 13 residues. Trimming took 5 bases from V and 4 from J, leaving 11 bases between them. Germline V gene lookup returns CDR1 MNHEY and CDR2 SMNVEV (reference sequence). In DNA form, the CDR3 reads TGTGCCAGCAGTCGACTCGGTGGCTATGGCTACACCTTC. It codes for CASSRLGGYGYTF.

The chain couples TRBV6-5 to TRBJ1-2; D gene uncertain. Per germline, CDR1 MNHEY and CDR2 SVGAGI. The length of the CDR3 is 13 residues. V lost 0 bases and J 7 bases, leaving 9 bases between the germline ends. CDR3 sequence reads: CASSYSEVGGYTF. CDR3 DNA: TGTGCCAGCAGTTACTCGGAGGTGGGTGGCTACACCTTC.

The rearrangement joins TRBV11-2 to TRBJ2-5; 7 bases line up with TRBD1. Looked up from germline, CDR1 is SGHAT and CDR2 is FQNNGV. The CDR3 has 14 residues. V lost 4 bases, J lost 4 bases, and 6 bases stayed unmatched. This CDR3 reads CASSYIAGGETQYF. CDR3 coding DNA: TGTGCCAGCAGCTACATCGCAGGGGGAGAGACCCAGTACTTC.

V gene TRBV11-2 combines with J gene TRBJ2-1; the D gene is possibly TRBD2 (6 bases). Germline V gene data show CDR1 as SGHAT and CDR2 as FQNNGV. The length of the CDR3 is 16 residues. Trimming stripped 11 bases from V and 5 bases from J, with 25 bases between. CDR3 in DNA: TGTGCCCCACGGAGCCATAAGCGGGCAAGAAACAATGAGCAGTTCTTC. Protein sequence: CAPRSHKRARNNEQFF.

V usage is TRBV7-9 and J usage is TRBJ2-7, with 13 positions matching TRBD2. The V gene end was trimmed by 3 bases and the J gene end by 0 bases; junction bases not matched to a gene: 5. Germline CDR1 SEHNR, CDR2 FQNEAQ (reference sequence). The CDR3 is made up of 17 amino acids. CDR3 protein: CASSLGLAGTNSYEQYF. In DNA, the CDR3 is TGTGCCAGCAGCTTGGGACTAGCGGGGACAAACTCCTACGAGCAGTACTTC.

V and J are TRBV7-2 and TRBJ2-2; 9 bases match TRBD2. Germline V gives CDR1 SGHTA, CDR2 FQGNSA. J was trimmed by 4 bases and V by 2 bases; bases with no gene match: 2. The CDR3 consists of 15 residues. CDR3 coding DNA: TGTGCCAGCAGCTTAATGCGGGGGGGCACCGGGGAGCTGTTTTTT. It yields the protein CASSLMRGGTGELFF.

The genes are TRBV3-1 (or the pseudogene TRBV3-2) and TRBJ1-5; TRBD1 aligns across 10 bases. CDR1 and CDR2 (germline): LGHDT, YNNKEL (reference sequence). V shed 5 bases and J 8 bases; nucleotides not matched to a gene: 18. The CDR3 runs 18 residues. The CDR3 protein is CASSDRPGDRGLLKPQHF. DNA of the CDR3: TGTGCCAGCAGCGACCGGCCCGGGGACAGGGGCCTCCTCAAGCCCCAGCATTTT.

The chain has TRBV29-1 and TRBJ2-2; no clear D. The CDR3 has 11 residues. The germline gives CDR1 SQVTM, CDR2 ANQGSEA. Trimming removed 6 bases at V and 2 bases at J, with 4 bases between. This CDR3 reads CSVHNTGELFF. The CDR3 nucleotides are TGCAGCGTCCATAACACCGGGGAGCTGTTTTTT.

The J gene is TRBJ2-3, the V gene TRBV10-3; TRBD2 aligns across 14 bases. The J segment lost 8 bases and the V segment lost 6 bases, leaving 10 bases of the junction unmatched. The CDR3 runs to 16 residues. Germline lookup yields CDR1 ENHRY and CDR2 SYGVKD. CDR3 DNA sequence: TGTGCCATCAGACTGACTAGCGGGGGGGCTGGCGGTACGCAGTATTTT. Translating gives CAIRLTSGGAGGTQYF.

The rearrangement links TRBV7-3 to TRBJ2-7; 11 nucleotides line up with TRBD2. The CDR3 contains 14 residues. V dropped 5 bases and J dropped 3; count of bases not matched to a gene: 3. In germline, CDR1 is SGHTA, CDR2 FQGTGA. The CDR3 region is CASSATSGDYEQYF. DNA of the CDR3: TGTGCCAGCAGCGCGACTAGCGGGGACTACGAGCAGTACTTC. The whole variable domain, filled in from reference TRBV7-3 and TRBJ2-7, reads GAGVSQTPSNKVTEKGKYVELRCDPISGHTALYWYRQSLGQGPEFLIYFQGTGAADDSGLPNDRFFAVRPEGSVSTLKIQRTERGDSAVYLCASSATSGDYEQYFGPGTRLTVT.

CDR3 protein: CASSLGTVRTDTQYF. The CDR3 coding sequence is TGTGCCAGCAGCTTAGGGACAGTGCGCACAGATACGCAGTATTTT. This chain joins TRBV11-2 and TRBJ2-3, with a weak D call TRBD1 (6 bases). This CDR3 comprises 15 residues. The V end lost 1 base, the J end lost 1 base, and 9 bases lay between the germline ends. The germline CDR1 and CDR2 sequences are SGHAT and FQNNGV. Supplemented by reference TRBV11-2 and TRBJ2-3, the full variable domain reads EAGVAQSPRYKIIEKRQSVAFWCNPISGHATLYWYQQILGQGPKLLIQFQNNGVVDDSQLPKDRFSAERLKGVDSTLKIQPAKLEDSAVYLCASSLGTVRTDTQYFGPGTRLTVL.

V usage is TRBV29-1 and J usage is TRBJ1-1, with 10 bases matching TRBD1. V lost 4 bases and J lost 0; bases outside the gene matches: 5. Germline V CDR1 and CDR2: SQVTM, ANQGSEA. The length of the CDR3 is 15 residues. CDR3 residues: CSVGGQGTMNTEAFF. Here the CDR3 DNA reads TGCAGCGTTGGGGGACAGGGGACAATGAACACTGAAGCTTTCTTT.

A word on this clone: This same CDR3 is encoded by further DNA sequences in the sample. The CDR3 here is CASSYSRNQPQHF. The CDR3 DNA reads as TGTGCCAGCAGTTACTCGAGAAATCAGCCCCAGCATTTT. The chain uses TRBV6-5 and TRBJ1-5; D ambiguous. Deletions cut 0 bases from V and 4 bases from J, with 4 bases between. Germline values: CDR1 MNHEY, CDR2 SVGAGI. This CDR3 comprises 13 residues.